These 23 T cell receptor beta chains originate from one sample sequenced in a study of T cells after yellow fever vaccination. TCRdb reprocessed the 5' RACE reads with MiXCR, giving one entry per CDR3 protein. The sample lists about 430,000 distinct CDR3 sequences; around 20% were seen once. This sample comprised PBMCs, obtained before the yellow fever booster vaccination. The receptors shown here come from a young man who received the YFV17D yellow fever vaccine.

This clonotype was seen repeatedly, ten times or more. CDR3 residues: CASSLGQVYNEQFF. DNA of the CDR3: TGTGCCAGCAGTTTGGGACAGGTCTACAATGAGCAGTTCTTC. The chain recombines TRBV27 with TRBJ2-1, with TRBD1 matching over 8 bases. With V trimmed by 3 bases and J by 3 bases, 1 base remained unmatched. Germline V CDR1 and CDR2: MNHEY, SMNVEV (reference sequence). This CDR3 spans 14 amino acids.

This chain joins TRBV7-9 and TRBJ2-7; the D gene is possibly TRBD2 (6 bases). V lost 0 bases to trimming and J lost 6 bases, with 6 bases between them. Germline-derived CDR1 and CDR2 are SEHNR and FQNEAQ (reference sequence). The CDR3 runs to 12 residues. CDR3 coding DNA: TGTGCCAGCAGCTTAGCGCGGGGCGAGCAGTACTTC. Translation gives CASSLARGEQYF.

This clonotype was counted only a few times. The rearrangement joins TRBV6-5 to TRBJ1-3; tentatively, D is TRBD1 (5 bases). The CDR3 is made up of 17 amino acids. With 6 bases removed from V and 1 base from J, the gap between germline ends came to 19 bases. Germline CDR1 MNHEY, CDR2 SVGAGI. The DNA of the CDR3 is TGTGCCAGCAGGTCCCCTGGGGCAGCCAGTTCTGGAAACACCATATATTTT. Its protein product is CASRSPGAASSGNTIYF.

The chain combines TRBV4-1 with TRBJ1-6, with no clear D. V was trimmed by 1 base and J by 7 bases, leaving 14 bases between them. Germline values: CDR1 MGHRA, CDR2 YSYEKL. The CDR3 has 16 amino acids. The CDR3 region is CASSQVEVSHNSPLHF. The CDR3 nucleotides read TGCGCCAGCAGCCAAGTTGAGGTATCCCACAATTCACCCCTCCACTTT.

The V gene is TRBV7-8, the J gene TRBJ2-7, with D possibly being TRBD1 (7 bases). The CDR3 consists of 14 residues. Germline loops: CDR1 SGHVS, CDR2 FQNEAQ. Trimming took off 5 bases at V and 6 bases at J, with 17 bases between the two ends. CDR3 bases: TGTGCCAGCAGCGGGCCGACAGGGAGGATCGAGCAGTACGTC. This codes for CASSGPTGRIEQYV.

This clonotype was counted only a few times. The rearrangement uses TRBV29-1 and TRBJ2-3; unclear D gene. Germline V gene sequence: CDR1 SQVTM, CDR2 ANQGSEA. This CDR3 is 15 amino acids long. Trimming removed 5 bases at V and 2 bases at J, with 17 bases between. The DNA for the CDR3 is TGCAGCGTTCTGCCTTCGCGGCTGCTCACAGATACGCAGTATTTT. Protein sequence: CSVLPSRLLTDTQYF.

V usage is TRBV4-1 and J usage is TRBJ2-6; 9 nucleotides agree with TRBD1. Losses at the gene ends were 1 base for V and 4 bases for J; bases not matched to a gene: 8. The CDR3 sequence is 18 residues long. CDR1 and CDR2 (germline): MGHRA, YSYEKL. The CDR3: CASSQGQQGARGANVLTF. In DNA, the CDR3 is TGCGCCAGCAGCCAAGGGCAACAGGGGGCGCGCGGGGCCAACGTCCTGACTTTC.

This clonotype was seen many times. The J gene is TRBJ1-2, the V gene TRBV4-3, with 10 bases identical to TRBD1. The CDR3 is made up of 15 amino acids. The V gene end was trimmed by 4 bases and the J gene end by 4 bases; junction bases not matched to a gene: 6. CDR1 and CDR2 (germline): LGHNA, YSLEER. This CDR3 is CASSRDRGLSYGYTF. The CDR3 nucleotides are TGCGCCAGCAGCCGCGACAGGGGGCTAAGCTATGGCTACACCTTC.

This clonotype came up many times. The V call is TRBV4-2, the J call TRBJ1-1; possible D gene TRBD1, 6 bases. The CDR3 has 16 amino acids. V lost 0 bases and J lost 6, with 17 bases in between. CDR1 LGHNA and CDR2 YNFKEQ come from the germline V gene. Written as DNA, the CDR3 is TGTGCCAGCAGCCAAGACCGGGGCAGGGGAGGGTCTGAAGCTTTCTTT. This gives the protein CASSQDRGRGGSEAFF.

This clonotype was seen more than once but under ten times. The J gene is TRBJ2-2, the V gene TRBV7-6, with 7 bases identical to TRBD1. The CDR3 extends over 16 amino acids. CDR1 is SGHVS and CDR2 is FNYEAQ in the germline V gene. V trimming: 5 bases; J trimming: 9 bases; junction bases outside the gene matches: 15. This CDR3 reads CASSPQGPGRTRELFF. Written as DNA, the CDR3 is TGTGCCAGCAGCCCACAGGGGCCAGGGAGAACCAGGGAGCTGTTTTTT.

The CDR3 DNA follows: TGTGCCAGCAGGTACAGGGGTCGTAGCTCCTATAATTCACCCCTCCACTTT. Translation gives CASRYRGRSSYNSPLHF. The rearrangement links TRBV6-5 to TRBJ1-6; 7 bases are shared with TRBD1. V shed 6 bases, J shed 0 bases, and the junction held 8 bases outside the gene matches. Germline-derived CDR1 and CDR2 are MNHEY and SVGAGI. This CDR3 is built from 17 residues.

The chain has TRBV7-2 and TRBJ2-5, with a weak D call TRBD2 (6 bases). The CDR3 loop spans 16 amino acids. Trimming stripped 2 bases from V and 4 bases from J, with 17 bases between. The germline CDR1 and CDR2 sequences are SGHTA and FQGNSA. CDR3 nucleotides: TGTGCCAGCAGCTTAACACCCGCGGGACTCTCAGAGACCCAGTACTTC. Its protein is CASSLTPAGLSETQYF.

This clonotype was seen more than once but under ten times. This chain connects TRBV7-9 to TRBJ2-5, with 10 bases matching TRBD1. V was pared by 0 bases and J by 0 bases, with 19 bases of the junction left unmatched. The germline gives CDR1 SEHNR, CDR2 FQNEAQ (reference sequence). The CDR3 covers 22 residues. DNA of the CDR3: TGTGCCAGCAGCTTAGCAATAGTCGTTGGGACAGGGGTGGAGGGGTACCAAGAGACCCAGTACTTC. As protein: CASSLAIVVGTGVEGYQETQYF.

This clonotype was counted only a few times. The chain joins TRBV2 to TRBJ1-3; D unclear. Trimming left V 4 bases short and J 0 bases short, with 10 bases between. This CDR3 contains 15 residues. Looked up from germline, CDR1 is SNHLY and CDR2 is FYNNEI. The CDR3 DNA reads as TGTGCCAGCAGTGCCCCGTCTGACTCTGGAAACACCATATATTTT. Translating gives CASSAPSDSGNTIYF. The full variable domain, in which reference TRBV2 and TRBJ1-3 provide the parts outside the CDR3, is EPEVTQTPSHQVTQMGQEVILRCVPISNHLYFYWYRQILGQKVEFLVSFYNNEISEKSEIFDDQFSVERPDGSNFTLKIRSTKLEDSAMYFCASSAPSDSGNTIYFGEGSWLTVV.

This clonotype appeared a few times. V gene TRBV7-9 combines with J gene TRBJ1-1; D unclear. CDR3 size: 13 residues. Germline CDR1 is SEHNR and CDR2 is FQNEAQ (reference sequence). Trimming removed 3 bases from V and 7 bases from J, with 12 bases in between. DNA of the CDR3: TGTGCCAGCAGCTTTCGTGGTGAAAATGAAGCTTTCTTT. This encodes CASSFRGENEAFF. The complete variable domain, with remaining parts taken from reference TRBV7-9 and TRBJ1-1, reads DTGVSQNPRHKITKRGQNVTFRCDPISEHNRLYWYRQTLGQGPEFLTYFQNEAQLEKSRLLSDRFSAERPKGSFSTLEIQRTEQGDSAMYLCASSFRGENEAFFGQGTRLTVV.

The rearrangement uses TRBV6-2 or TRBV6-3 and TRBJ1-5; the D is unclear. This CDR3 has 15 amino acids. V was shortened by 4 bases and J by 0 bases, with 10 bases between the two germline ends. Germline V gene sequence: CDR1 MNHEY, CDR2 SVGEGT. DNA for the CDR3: TGTGCCAGCAGTTTTCTCGGAAATAGCAATCAGCCCCAGCATTTT. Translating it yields CASSFLGNSNQPQHF.

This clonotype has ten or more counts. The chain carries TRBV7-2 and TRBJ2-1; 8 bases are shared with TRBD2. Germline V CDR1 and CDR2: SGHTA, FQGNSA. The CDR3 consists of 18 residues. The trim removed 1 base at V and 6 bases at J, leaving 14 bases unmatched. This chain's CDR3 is CASSLDPQLAVYVNEQFF. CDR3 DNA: TGTGCCAGCAGCTTAGACCCACAACTAGCGGTATATGTCAATGAGCAGTTCTTC. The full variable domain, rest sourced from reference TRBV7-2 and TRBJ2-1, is GAGVSQSPSNKVTEKGKDVELRCDPISGHTALYWYRQSLGQGLEFLIYFQGNSAPDKSGLPSDRFSAERTGGSVSTLTIQRTQQEDSAVYLCASSLDPQLAVYVNEQFFGPGTRLTVL.

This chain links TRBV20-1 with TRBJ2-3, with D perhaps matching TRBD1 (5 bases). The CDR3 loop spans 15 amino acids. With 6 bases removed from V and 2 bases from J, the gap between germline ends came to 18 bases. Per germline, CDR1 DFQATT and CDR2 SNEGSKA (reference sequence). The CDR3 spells CSARAGRTNTDTQYF. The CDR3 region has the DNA TGCAGTGCACGGGCTGGTCGGACAAACACAGATACGCAGTATTTT.

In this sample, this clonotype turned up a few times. The CDR3 DNA reads TGTGCCAGCAGCCCCATAGCAGGGGGTATAGATACGCAGTATTTT. This translates into CASSPIAGGIDTQYF. The chain has TRBV4-2 and TRBJ2-3; TRBD1 matches at 7 bases. With 4 bases clipped from V and 5 bases from J, the junction kept 9 bases outside the gene matches. The germline gives CDR1 LGHNA, CDR2 YNFKEQ. The CDR3 has 15 amino acids.

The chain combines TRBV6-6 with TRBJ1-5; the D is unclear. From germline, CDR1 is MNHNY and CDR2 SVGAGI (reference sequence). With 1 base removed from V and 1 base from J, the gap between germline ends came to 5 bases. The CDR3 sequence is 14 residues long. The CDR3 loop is CASSYFGSNQPQHF. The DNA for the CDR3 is TGTGCCAGCAGTTACTTTGGCAGCAATCAGCCCCAGCATTTT.

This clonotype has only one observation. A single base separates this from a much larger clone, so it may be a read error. CDR3 nucleotide sequence: TGTGCCAGCAGTGTAGGGAATACCTACATCTCTTCCCACGAGCAGTTCGTC. The encoded protein is CASSVGNTYISSHEQFV. The gene calls are TRBV6-6 and TRBJ2-7; D ambiguous. The CDR3 consists of 17 residues. Per germline, CDR1 MNHNY and CDR2 SVGAGI (reference sequence).

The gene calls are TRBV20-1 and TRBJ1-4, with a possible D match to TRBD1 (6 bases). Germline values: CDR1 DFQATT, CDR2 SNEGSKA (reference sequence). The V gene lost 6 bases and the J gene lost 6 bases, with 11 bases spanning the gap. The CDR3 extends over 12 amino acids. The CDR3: CSAQGHYEKLFF. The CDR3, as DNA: TGCAGTGCACAGGGACATTATGAAAAACTGTTTTTT.

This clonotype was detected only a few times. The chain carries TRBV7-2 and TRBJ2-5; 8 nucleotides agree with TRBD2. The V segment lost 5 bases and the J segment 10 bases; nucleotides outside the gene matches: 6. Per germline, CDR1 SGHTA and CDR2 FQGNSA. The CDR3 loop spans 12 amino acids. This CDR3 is CASSPAGTSQYF. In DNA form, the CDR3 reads TGTGCCAGCAGCCCAGCAGGGACTAGCCAGTACTTC.